These 21 T cell receptor beta chains were sequenced from one sample in a study of cytomegalovirus exposure and HLA in healthy donors. Both 60 Vbeta primers and 13 Jbeta primers went into the PCR. Assay: immunoSEQ multiplex PCR; the TCRdb copy retains only in-frame clones and omits some. The repertoire holds about 160,000 clones, with around four fifths as singletons. The sample comprised PBMCs. Source of these receptors: a woman aged 45 to 65 in good health and CMV-seronegative.

Only a few counts were recorded for this clone. The chain employs TRBV2 and TRBJ2-3; unclear D gene. Germline CDR1 is SNHLY and CDR2 is FYNNEI. Between the trimmed V and J ends, which lost 11 bases and 0 bases, there was a span of 12 bases. This CDR3 contains 13 residues. CDR3 loop: CAYTLGSTDTQYF. The CDR3 region has the DNA TGTGCCTACACGCTCGGGAGCACAGATACGCAGTATTTT.

This sequence joins TRBV27 and TRBJ2-2; tentative D call: TRBD1 (5 bases). Germline CDR1 is MNHEY and CDR2 is SMNVEV (reference sequence). Trimming took off 4 bases at V and 5 bases at J, with 11 bases between the two ends. The CDR3 extends over 14 amino acids. The CDR3 DNA sequence: TGTGCCAGCAGTTCGAGGACACATACCGGGGAGCTGTTTTTT. It encodes CASSSRTHTGELFF.

In DNA, the CDR3 is TGTGCCAGCAGCCAAACAGTAGGCGGCGGGTTCACAGATACGCAGTATTTT. Residues: CASSQTVGGGFTDTQYF. The chain employs TRBV4-2 and TRBJ2-3, with D possibly matching TRBD2 (5 bases). Germline CDR1 and CDR2: LGHNA and YNFKEQ. The CDR3 length is 17 residues. V was pared by 2 bases and J by 2 bases, with 17 bases between.

The chain carries TRBV9 and TRBJ1-4; the D is unclear. Germline V gene lookup returns CDR1 SGDLS and CDR2 YYNGEE. With 4 bases removed from V and 5 bases from J, the gap between germline ends came to 12 bases. The CDR3 length is 14 residues. The CDR3 DNA reads as TGTGCCAGCAGCCCGCGGGGAGCGAATGAAAAACTGTTTTTT. It specifies CASSPRGANEKLFF.

J is TRBJ1-3 and V is TRBV7-2, with TRBD1 as a possible D gene (5 bases). This CDR3 comprises 14 residues. Trimming took 4 bases from V and 3 from J, leaving 10 bases between them. Germline V CDR1 and CDR2: SGHTA, FQGNSA. CDR3: CASSSRGGGNTIYF. DNA for the CDR3: TGTGCCAGCAGCTCCCGGGGGGGTGGAAACACCATATATTTT.

The rearrangement links TRBV7-9 to TRBJ1-2; 10 nucleotides agree with TRBD1. Germline CDR1 SEHNR, CDR2 FQNEAQ (reference sequence). V was clipped by 2 bases and J by 5 bases; unmatched bases: 11. The CDR3 contains 17 residues. CDR3 sequence: CASSLNVGTGEIYGYTF. The CDR3 DNA reads TGTGCCAGCAGCTTAAATGTGGGGACAGGGGAGATATATGGCTACACCTTC.

This clone has more than one count but fewer than ten. The rearrangement uses TRBV5-4 and TRBJ2-3, with 10 bases fitting TRBD1. The junction had 9 bases not matched to a gene; V was cut back by 4 bases and J by 1 base. The CDR3 sequence is 17 residues long. CDR1 is SGHNT, CDR2 YYREEE, per germline (reference sequence). CDR3 nucleotides: TGTGCCAGCAGCCCACCGGGACAGGGGCTTGGCACAGATACGCAGTATTTT. It codes for CASSPPGQGLGTDTQYF. Filled out from reference TRBV5-4 and TRBJ2-3, the complete variable domain reads ETGVTQSPTHLIKTRGQQVTLRCSSQSGHNTVSWYQQALGQGPQFIFQYYREEENGRGNFPPRFSGLQFPNYSSELNVNALELDDSALYLCASSPPGQGLGTDTQYFGPGTRLTVL.

This clone has only a few counts. The V and J genes are TRBV6-6 and TRBJ1-1; a weak D match, TRBD1 (6 bases). Germline loops: CDR1 MNHNY, CDR2 SVGAGI (reference sequence). Between the trimmed V and J ends, which lost 6 bases and 1 base, there was a span of 15 bases. The CDR3 is made up of 15 amino acids. This CDR3 is CASSSGTLPNTEAFF. The DNA for the CDR3 is TGTGCCAGCAGCAGCGGGACACTCCCGAACACTGAAGCTTTCTTT.

This clone was seen only a few times. The chain couples TRBV4-2 to TRBJ1-5, with D unresolved. Trimming shortened V by 0 bases and J by 5 bases, and 8 bases separated the two germline ends. The length of the CDR3 is 14 residues. Germline values: CDR1 LGHNA, CDR2 YNFKEQ. The CDR3 is CASSQDTGDQPQHF. Written as DNA, the CDR3 is TGTGCCAGCAGCCAAGATACGGGTGATCAGCCCCAGCATTTT.

This clone was detected a few times. The chain recombines TRBV18 with TRBJ1-4; maybe TRBD1 (6 bases). CDR1 KGHSH and CDR2 LQKENI come from the germline V gene. V was shortened by 3 bases and J by 2 bases, with 13 bases between the two germline ends. There are 16 residues in the CDR3. In DNA, the CDR3 is TGTGCCAGCTCACCCGCTATTCAGGGGACTAATGAAAAACTGTTTTTT. Its translation: CASSPAIQGTNEKLFF.

The chain carries TRBV4-3 and TRBJ2-1, with 7 bases matching TRBD2. Losses at the gene ends were 4 bases for V and 7 bases for J; bases not matched to a gene: 13. This CDR3 comprises 16 residues. Germline V gene data show CDR1 as LGHNA and CDR2 as YSLEER. The CDR3 DNA sequence: TGCGCCAGCAGCCCTCGAGATGGCGGGAGATGGAATGAGCAGTTCTTC. This encodes CASSPRDGGRWNEQFF.

This chain joins TRBV11-2 and TRBJ2-1; 9 nucleotides line up with TRBD1. The V gene's germline CDR1 is SGHAT and CDR2 FQNNGV. The V and J ends lost 4 bases and 4 bases, in that order; junction bases with no gene match: 5. This CDR3 region has 15 residues. CDR3 in DNA: TGTGCCAGCAGCTGGGGACAGGGAAGATACAATGAGCAGTTCTTC. It codes for CASSWGQGRYNEQFF.

The chain has TRBV7-9 and TRBJ1-2, with D maybe TRBD1 (6 bases). The CDR3 spans 16 residues. V lost 4 bases, J lost 4 bases, and 19 bases lay in between. Germline V lookup: CDR1 SEHNR, CDR2 FQNEAQ (reference sequence). CDR3 loop: CASSSPVPGASYGYTF. The CDR3 DNA reads as TGTGCCAGCAGCTCGCCTGTTCCAGGGGCGAGCTATGGCTACACCTTC. Drawing the rest from reference TRBV7-9 and TRBJ1-2, the complete variable domain is DTGVSQNPRHKITKRGQNVTFRCDPISEHNRLYWYRQTLGQGPEFLTYFQNEAQLEKSRLLSDRFSAERPKGSFSTLEIQRTEQGDSAMYLCASSSPVPGASYGYTFGSGTRLTVV.

The chain recombines TRBV7-2 with TRBJ2-3; the D gene is possibly TRBD1 (5 bases). The CDR3 is made up of 12 amino acids. The germline V gene encodes CDR1 SGHTA and CDR2 FQGNSA. V lost 5 bases and J lost 4, with 7 bases in between. CDR3 sequence reads: CASSPGPDTQYF. CDR3 bases: TGTGCCAGCAGCCCAGGGCCAGATACGCAGTATTTT.

This clone has just a few counts. V usage is TRBV2 and J usage is TRBJ1-1; TRBD1 aligns across 8 bases. This CDR3 region has 14 residues. The junction had 6 bases not matched to a gene; V was cut back by 4 bases and J by 5 bases. CDR1 and CDR2 from the germline V gene are SNHLY and FYNNEI. CDR3 nucleotide sequence: TGTGCCAGCAGTGTAACAGGGGGAGGGACTGAAGCTTTCTTT. It encodes CASSVTGGGTEAFF.

This clone has only a few counts. This rearrangement joins TRBV28 to TRBJ1-1; D possibly corresponds to TRBD1 (5 bases). The CDR3 totals 13 residues. Trimming cost V 6 bases and J 4 bases, with 12 bases left between them. Germline V lookup: CDR1 MDHEN, CDR2 SYDVKM. The CDR3 nucleotides are TGTGCCAGCAGCTTGGCGGGGGGCACTGAAGCTTTCTTT. This gives the protein CASSLAGGTEAFF. Supplemented by reference TRBV28 and TRBJ1-1, the full variable domain reads DVKVTQSSRYLVKRTGEKVFLECVQDMDHENMFWYRQDPGLGLRLIYFSYDVKMKEKGDIPEGYSVSREKKERFSLILESASTNQTSMYLCASSLAGGTEAFFGQGTRLTVV.

The V call is TRBV15, the J call TRBJ2-7, with D perhaps TRBD1 (6 bases). CDR3 length: 14 residues. CDR1 and CDR2 from the germline V gene are LNHNV and YYDKDF (reference sequence). V shed 5 bases and J shed 0 bases, with 11 bases lying between them. The CDR3 sequence: CATSPGTNSYEQYF. CDR3 nucleotide sequence: TGTGCCACCAGCCCCGGGACAAACTCCTACGAGCAGTACTTC.

The chain has TRBV23-1 and TRBJ2-7; a weak D match, TRBD2 (6 bases). TRBV23-1 is noted as an ORF with a role that remains uncertain. The CDR3 loop spans 16 amino acids. Trimming stripped 1 base from V and 2 bases from J, with 15 bases between. The CDR3 DNA reads as TGCGCCAGCAGTCAATTCCCGGGACTTAGTCCCTACGAGCAGTACTTC. It codes for CASSQFPGLSPYEQYF.

This clone was seen just once. This chain uses TRBV28 with TRBJ1-5; D might be TRBD1 (6 bases). The CDR3 sequence is 15 residues long. Germline CDR1 is MDHEN and CDR2 is SYDVKM. V dropped 6 bases and J dropped 3 bases, with 15 bases sitting between them. CDR3 sequence: CASRFLQGTNQPQHF. The CDR3 nucleotides read TGTGCCAGCAGATTCCTACAGGGAACCAATCAGCCCCAGCATTTT.

The chain combines TRBV5-1 with TRBJ1-1; D remains ambiguous. This CDR3 comprises 13 residues. CDR1 is SGHRS and CDR2 is YFSETQ in the germline V gene. Trimming stripped 4 bases from V and 0 bases from J, with 7 bases between. This CDR3 reads CASSLQMNTEAFF. In DNA, the CDR3 is TGCGCCAGCAGCCTTCAGATGAACACTGAAGCTTTCTTT.

This clone came up a few times. The gene calls are TRBV27 and TRBJ2-1; TRBD2 matches at 13 bases. Germline V gives CDR1 MNHEY, CDR2 SMNVEV (reference sequence). The CDR3 has 17 amino acids. The ends lost 5 bases at V and 2 bases at J; junction bases unmatched: 6. CDR3 DNA sequence: TGTGCCAGCAGTGCGGGACTAGCGGGATCCCCCTACAATGAGCAGTTCTTC. This gives the protein CASSAGLAGSPYNEQFF.